The 14 T cell receptor beta chains below all came from one sample that was sequenced in a study of graft-versus-host responses after intestinal transplantation. The data were produced by immunoSEQ multiplex PCR, yet TCRdb's version contains in-frame clones alone and is incomplete. The sample consists of roughly 81,000 clones, 80% to 85% of them appearing once. Their target antigens are unknown. Sample: unstimulated CD4+ T cells sorted from spleen or lymph node cells, taken before intestinal transplant. All receptors derive from a human donor who received an intestinal transplant.

This clone has just a few counts. The chain recombines TRBV27 with TRBJ1-2; D is perhaps TRBD1 (6 bases). Germline loops: CDR1 MNHEY, CDR2 SMNVEV (reference sequence). Between the trimmed V and J ends, which lost 3 bases and 2 bases, there was a span of 13 bases. This CDR3 is built from 15 residues. CDR3 sequence reads: CASSFNGQMNYGYTF. The CDR3 DNA reads as TGTGCCAGCAGTTTTAACGGACAGATGAACTATGGCTACACCTTC.

This clone appeared a few times. This chain connects TRBV5-1 to TRBJ2-7, with unresolved D. The CDR3 runs to 14 residues. The germline gives CDR1 SGHRS, CDR2 YFSETQ. The V and J ends lost 4 bases and 0 bases respectively, with 11 bases between them. CDR3 residues: CASSPAGYSYEQYF. For the CDR3, the DNA is TGCGCCAGCAGCCCCGCCGGGTACTCCTACGAGCAGTACTTC.

The chain combines TRBV6-4 with TRBJ1-1; D not resolved. The germline V gene has CDR1 MRHNA and CDR2 SNTAGT. The CDR3 loop spans 13 amino acids. Deletions cut 4 bases from V and 1 base from J, with 7 bases between. CDR3 in DNA: TGTGCCAGCAGTGCCTCTAAGAACACTGAAGCTTTCTTT. This translates into CASSASKNTEAFF.

CDR3 in amino acids: CATSRDPRTGGGGGYTF. The CDR3 DNA is TGTGCCACCAGCAGAGACCCCCGGACAGGGGGCGGGGGGGGCTACACCTTC. The rearrangement joins TRBV15 to TRBJ1-2, with 11 positions matching TRBD1. Losses at the gene ends were 0 bases for V and 8 bases for J; bases not matched to a gene: 11. CDR1 is LNHNV, CDR2 YYDKDF, per germline (reference sequence). The CDR3 runs 17 residues.

The V and J genes are TRBV9 and TRBJ2-1; D unresolved. This CDR3 contains 14 residues. The germline gives CDR1 SGDLS, CDR2 YYNGEE. V lost 5 bases and J lost 3, with 12 bases in between. In DNA, the CDR3 is TGTGCCAGCAGTGCCCGGTCAGGCTACAATGAGCAGTTCTTC. Translating gives CASSARSGYNEQFF.

The chain couples TRBV27 to TRBJ2-5; 7 nucleotides line up with TRBD2. The CDR3 is made up of 12 amino acids. Unmatched junction bases numbered 0, after V lost 3 bases and J lost 5 bases. Germline V gene lookup returns CDR1 MNHEY and CDR2 SMNVEV (reference sequence). The DNA for the CDR3 is TGTGCCAGCAGTTTCGGGGGGGAGACCCAGTACTTC. It translates to CASSFGGETQYF.

This sequence joins TRBV27 and TRBJ2-7; no firm D call. Germline V gives CDR1 MNHEY, CDR2 SMNVEV (reference sequence). This CDR3 has 17 residues. The V end was cut by 2 bases, the J end by 3 bases, with 20 bases between. CDR3 bases: TGTGCCAGCAGTTTAGGAGACGGCCTAACACGAGACTACGAGCAGTACTTC. It specifies CASSLGDGLTRDYEQYF.

This clone showed up just once. The genes are TRBV28 and TRBJ2-4; no clear D. Per the germline V gene, CDR1 is MDHEN and CDR2 is SYDVKM. The CDR3 extends over 13 amino acids. The germline V and J ends were trimmed by 3 bases and 4 bases, with 7 bases remaining between them. The CDR3 region is CASSFRIKNIQYF. CDR3 in DNA: TGTGCCAGCAGTTTCAGGATAAAAAACATTCAGTACTTC.

Only one count was recorded for this clone. This chain joins TRBV5-1 and TRBJ2-3, with a weak D call TRBD2 (5 bases). There are 15 residues in the CDR3. From germline, CDR1 is SGHRS and CDR2 YFSETQ. V gave up 0 bases and J gave up 4 bases, with 12 bases separating them. CDR3 nucleotide sequence: TGCGCCAGCAGCTTGGTAGGGAGTTCGGCAGATACGCAGTATTTT. Its translation: CASSLVGSSADTQYF.

The chain carries TRBV30 and TRBJ2-5, with 9 bases lining up with TRBD1. Germline V gene data show CDR1 as GTSNPN and CDR2 as SVGIG (reference sequence). V lost 4 bases, J lost 5 bases, and 8 bases stayed unmatched. There are 14 residues in the CDR3. CDR3 loop: CAWKMTGGWETQYF. The DNA for the CDR3 is TGTGCCTGGAAAATGACAGGGGGTTGGGAGACCCAGTACTTC.

This clone was detected a few times. The rearrangement joins TRBV6-5 to TRBJ2-7; 10 bases are shared with TRBD2. J was trimmed by 0 bases and V by 10 bases; bases with no gene match: 6. The CDR3 totals 14 residues. Germline V gene lookup returns CDR1 MNHEY and CDR2 SVGAGI. The CDR3 loop reads CATKLAGSSYEQYF. For the CDR3, the DNA is TGTGCCACCAAACTAGCGGGGAGCTCCTACGAGCAGTACTTC.

The rearrangement uses TRBV5-1 and TRBJ2-7; 9 positions match TRBD1. The V gene end was trimmed by 0 bases and the J gene end by 4 bases; junction bases not matched to a gene: 5. The CDR3 has 15 amino acids. The germline gives CDR1 SGHRS, CDR2 YFSETQ. This chain's CDR3 is CASSLGGQGPYEQYF. Here the CDR3 DNA reads TGCGCCAGCAGCTTGGGGGGACAGGGTCCGTACGAGCAGTACTTC.

About this clone: The identical CDR3 is also encoded by other nucleotide sequences in the sample. The chain carries TRBV28 and TRBJ2-7, with 7 bases fitting TRBD1. There are 13 residues in the CDR3. V shed 5 bases, J shed 2 bases, and the junction held 3 bases outside the gene matches. Germline CDR1 MDHEN, CDR2 SYDVKM. The CDR3 reads CASSPGQTYEQYF. The CDR3 bases are TGTGCCAGCAGTCCGGGACAGACCTACGAGCAGTACTTC.

This chain links TRBV11-2 with TRBJ2-7, with TRBD2 matching 8 bases. This CDR3 has 16 amino acids. In germline, CDR1 is SGHAT, CDR2 FQNNGV. V gave up 4 bases and J gave up 7 bases; unmatched junction bases: 15. The CDR3 loop is CASSSPTSGGVLEQYF. DNA of the CDR3: TGTGCCAGCAGCTCACCGACGAGCGGGGGAGTTTTGGAGCAGTACTTC.